Listed below are T cell receptor beta chains from one sample, sequenced in a study of CD8+ T cells in alopecia areata. Clones were read by immunoSEQ multiplex PCR, and TCRdb kept only the in-frame ones, dropping some. This sample has about 210,000 clones, with approximately 57% found just once. Sequenced material: CD4+ T cells sorted from blood, taken at week 4, from a patient treated with tofacitinib. These receptors came from a human donor with alopecia areata. The CDR3 runs from the conserved cysteine through the conserved F or W. The order of the fields is clone size, D gene, J gene, V gene, CDR3 protein, CDR3 DNA. A D gene is named only where the DNA matches it firmly. Some rows have no size entry. The others give once, few or many, or a class for an expanded clone.

>-|-|TRBJ2-1|TRBV29-1
CSVTGRQVSAYNEQFF
TGCAGCGTTACTGGGCGCCAGGTTTCGGCCTACAATGAGCAGTTCTTC
>once|-|TRBJ2-3|TRBV30
CAWDGITSTDTQYF
TGTGCCTGGGACGGGATCACCTCCACAGATACGCAGTATTTT
>many|-|TRBJ2-1|TRBV11-2
CASSLVVSPYNEQFF
TGTGCCAGCAGCTTAGTGGTTAGCCCCTACAATGAGCAGTTCTTC
>-|-|TRBJ2-1|TRBV5-1
CASSLDGGLSNEQFF
TGCGCCAGCAGCTTGGACGGGGGCCTGAGCAATGAGCAGTTCTTC
>-|-|TRBJ2-3|TRBV15
CATSRDIGDTQYF
TGTGCCACCAGCAGAGATATCGGGGATACGCAGTATTTT
>-|-|TRBJ2-7|TRBV19
CASGPGAYEQYF
TGTGCCAGCGGGCCTGGGGCCTACGAGCAGTACTTC
>few|-|TRBJ2-2|TRBV6-5
CASSHRRLGGELFF
TGTGCCAGCAGTCACCGACGGCTCGGCGGGGAGCTGTTTTTT
>-|TRBD1|TRBJ2-7|TRBV29-1
CSYTRGQGAYEQYF
TGCAGCTACACCAGGGGGCAGGGGGCGTACGAGCAGTACTTC
>few|TRBD1|TRBJ1-1|TRBV7-9
CASSSGQGSLNTEAFF
TGTGCCAGCAGTTCTGGACAGGGGAGCCTGAACACTGAAGCTTTCTTT
>-|-|TRBJ1-5|TRBV6-6
CASSHLGRASNQPQHF
TGTGCCAGCAGTCACTTAGGGAGGGCTAGCAATCAGCCCCAGCATTTT
>once|-|TRBJ2-3|TRBV9
CASSSTGKRTDTQYF
TGTGCCAGCAGCTCAACCGGGAAGAGGACAGATACGCAGTATTTT
>few|TRBD1|TRBJ2-7|TRBV27
CASSPRTGSSYEQYF
TGTGCCAGCAGTCCTCGGACAGGGAGCTCCTACGAGCAGTACTTC
>-|-|TRBJ2-5|TRBV23-1
CASSEGWTLSSQETQYF
TGCGCCAGCTCGGAGGGGTGGACGCTTAGCTCCCAAGAGACCCAGTACTTC
>-|-|TRBJ1-1|TRBV25-1
CASSSPTVEAFF
TGTGCCAGCAGTTCCCCGACGGTTGAAGCTTTCTTT
>few|-|TRBJ2-1|TRBV11-1
CASSSSGRSSRQFF
TGTGCCAGCAGCTCAAGTGGGCGAAGTTCTCGGCAGTTCTTC
>many|-|TRBJ1-2|TRBV5-1
CASSQGGGYGYTF
TGCGCCAGCAGCCAAGGAGGGGGCTATGGCTACACCTTC
>-|-|TRBJ2-5|TRBV4-3
CASSQDPASLETQYF
TGCGCCAGCAGCCAAGACCCCGCTAGTTTGGAGACCCAGTACTTC
>many|TRBD1|TRBJ1-1|TRBV29-1
CSARQGLNFNTEAFF
TGCAGCGCTAGACAGGGGCTGAACTTTAACACTGAAGCTTTCTTT